The 32 T cell receptor beta chains given below trace back to one sample, sequenced in a study of T cells in Graves' hyperthyroidism and ophthalmopathy. There were TCR beta CDR3 regions amplified from RNA transcripts. With the HTBI primer set, the TCR CDR3 went through a first round of RT-PCR. MiXCR, applied by TCRdb to the multiplex PCR reads, yields one record per CDR3 protein. Seen here are under 400,000 distinct CDR3 sequences, 25% observed once, and the top ten hold around 70%. Sequences were obtained from blood. These receptors were collected from a man between 50 and 59 years old with Graves' hyperthyroidism.

This clonotype turned up a few times. The V call is TRBV5-1, the J call TRBJ2-2; D is ambiguous. The germline V gene has CDR1 SGHRS and CDR2 YFSETQ. The CDR3 spans 16 residues. With 1 base removed from V and 1 base from J, the gap between germline ends came to 11 bases. The CDR3 DNA follows: TGCGCCAGCAGCTTGAAGAGTTCCTTGAACACCGGGGAGCTGTTTTTT. It encodes CASSLKSSLNTGELFF.

J is TRBJ2-5 and V is TRBV5-1; possibly TRBD1 or TRBD2 for D (5 bases each). V was pared by 4 bases and J by 3 bases, with 13 bases between. Germline-derived CDR1 and CDR2 are SGHRS and YFSETQ. The CDR3 contains 14 residues. The DNA of the CDR3 is TGCGCCAGCAGCACGGGACGTGGAGAAGAGACCCAGTACTTC. Translation: CASSTGRGEETQYF.

This clonotype was counted a few times. The chain joins TRBV7-9 to TRBJ2-1; 7 nucleotides agree with TRBD1. The V gene's germline CDR1 is SEHNR and CDR2 FQNEAQ (reference sequence). The V segment lost 3 bases and the J segment 5 bases; nucleotides outside the gene matches: 7. This CDR3 has 15 amino acids. The CDR3 sequence: CASSLVGDSHNEQFF. The DNA for the CDR3 is TGTGCCAGCAGCTTGGTTGGGGACAGCCACAATGAGCAGTTCTTC. The full variable domain, completed using reference TRBV7-9 and TRBJ2-1, is DTGVSQNPRHKITKRGQNVTFRCDPISEHNRLYWYRQTLGQGPEFLTYFQNEAQLEKSRLLSDRFSAERPKGSFSTLEIQRTEQGDSAMYLCASSLVGDSHNEQFFGPGTRLTVL.

This chain joins TRBV6-1 and TRBJ2-1, with 9 bases matching TRBD1. Per the germline V gene, CDR1 is MNHNS and CDR2 is SASEGT. V trimming: 6 bases; J trimming: 4 bases; junction bases outside the gene matches: 16. The CDR3 runs 18 residues. CDR3 protein: CASRPGTGKGSGYNEQFF. CDR3 nucleotides: TGTGCCAGCAGGCCCGGGACAGGGAAAGGTAGCGGATACAATGAGCAGTTCTTC.

CDR3 loop: CAINGLAVTDTQYF. CDR3 DNA: TGTGCCATCAACGGACTAGCGGTGACAGATACGCAGTATTTT. V usage is TRBV10-3 and J usage is TRBJ2-3; 10 bases align to TRBD2. V lost 7 bases and J lost 3; bases outside the gene matches: 4. CDR3 length equals 14 residues. CDR1 is ENHRY, CDR2 SYGVKD, per germline.

This chain links TRBV2 with TRBJ2-5; unclear D gene. Deletions cut 9 bases from V and 2 bases from J, with 10 bases between. CDR3 length: 12 residues. Germline values: CDR1 SNHLY, CDR2 FYNNEI. The CDR3 bases are TGTGCCAGGAGGACGGTACAAGAGACCCAGTACTTC. Translated, it gives CARRTVQETQYF.

This clonotype has a count of ten or more. The V call is TRBV28, the J call TRBJ1-1; D not resolved. In germline, CDR1 is MDHEN, CDR2 SYDVKM. Trimming stripped 3 bases from V and 2 bases from J, with 13 bases between. The CDR3 has 15 residues. CDR3 sequence reads: CASSFPTVRNTEAFF. The CDR3 nucleotides are TGTGCCAGCAGTTTTCCAACGGTCAGAAACACTGAAGCTTTCTTT.

Comments on this clonotype: This may arise from a read error, as a much more abundant clone is one base away. The chain combines TRBV2 with TRBJ2-3, with TRBD2 identical over 10 bases. The CDR3 loop spans 15 amino acids. Germline-derived CDR1 and CDR2 are SNHLY and FYNNEI. After removal of 3 bases from V and 3 bases from J, the junction contained 3 bases not matched to a gene. The DNA for the CDR3 is TGTGCCAGCAGTGAGCCAGCGGGAGGGACAGATACGCAGTATTTT. Its translation is CASSEPAGGTDTQYF.

CDR3 amino acids: CASSPSDRNYEQYF. The CDR3 nucleotides are TGCGCCAGCAGCCCCTCGGACAGGAACTACGAGCAGTACTTC. The rearrangement joins TRBV4-1 to TRBJ2-7; TRBD1 aligns across 7 bases. Germline CDR1 is MGHRA and CDR2 is YSYEKL. The CDR3 covers 14 residues. Losses at the gene ends were 4 bases for V and 3 bases for J; bases not matched to a gene: 6.

This clonotype turned up a few times. CDR3 sequence reads: CSVETRRDFEQYF. CDR3 nucleotide sequence: TGCAGCGTTGAAACTAGAAGGGATTTTGAGCAGTACTTC. The V and J genes are TRBV29-1 and TRBJ2-7; TRBD2 is a possible D gene (5 bases). The CDR3 is 13 residues long. Germline values: CDR1 SQVTM, CDR2 ANQGSEA. V dropped 2 bases and J dropped 7 bases, with 15 bases sitting between them.

This clonotype has ten or more counts. This chain joins TRBV12-3 or TRBV12-4 and TRBJ2-3; 13 positions agree with TRBD2. J was trimmed by 9 bases and V by 5 bases; bases with no gene match: 5. CDR3 length equals 14 residues. In DNA, the CDR3 is TGTGCCAGCAGTACTGGGACTAGCGGGAAAACGCAGTATTTT. It encodes CASSTGTSGKTQYF.

This clonotype occurred a few times. The chain couples TRBV7-6 to TRBJ2-3, with 8 bases fitting TRBD2. Germline CDR1 SGHVS, CDR2 FNYEAQ. This CDR3 is built from 16 residues. The V gene end was trimmed by 5 bases and the J gene end by 5 bases; junction bases not matched to a gene: 12. This CDR3 is CASSPTGGLAGDTQYF. For the CDR3, the DNA is TGTGCCAGCAGCCCGACTGGGGGGCTAGCGGGAGATACGCAGTATTTT.

The chain couples TRBV24-1 to TRBJ1-5; D not resolved. The CDR3 sequence is 14 residues long. CDR1 is KGHDR, CDR2 SFDVKD, per germline. V lost 3 bases and J lost 10, with 15 bases in between. DNA for the CDR3: TGTGCCACCAGTGATGGAGCGGCCCATTCCCCCCAGCATTTT. Its protein product is CATSDGAAHSPQHF.

This clonotype showed up just a few times. The chain uses TRBV20-1 and TRBJ2-3; 8 bases map to TRBD1. CDR3 length equals 18 residues. With 1 base clipped from V and 4 bases from J, the junction kept 16 bases outside the gene matches. Germline V gene data show CDR1 as DFQATT and CDR2 as SNEGSKA (reference sequence). CDR3 in amino acids: CSARGNSPGTGSADTQYF. The CDR3 nucleotides are TGCAGTGCTAGAGGAAATTCACCCGGGACAGGATCCGCAGATACGCAGTATTTT.

The chain uses TRBV19 and TRBJ2-1; the D gene is possibly TRBD2 (6 bases). Germline assignment: CDR1 LNHDA and CDR2 SQIVND (reference sequence). The CDR3 covers 15 residues. Trimming stripped 6 bases from V and 0 bases from J, with 12 bases between. This CDR3 is CASRGVADSYNEQFF. In DNA, the CDR3 is TGTGCCAGTAGGGGGGTAGCGGACTCCTACAATGAGCAGTTCTTC.

This clonotype has more than one count but fewer than ten. V and J are TRBV7-9 and TRBJ2-5; possible D gene TRBD1, 7 bases. The V end was cut by 11 bases, the J end by 5 bases, with 24 bases between. This CDR3 has 15 residues. Germline V gene data show CDR1 as SEHNR and CDR2 as FQNEAQ (reference sequence). The DNA of the CDR3 is TGTGCCGGGGGGATTTCCGGACAGGTGGGGGAGACCCAGTACTTC. Residues: CAGGISGQVGETQYF. The whole variable domain, filled in from reference TRBV7-9 and TRBJ2-5, reads DTGVSQNPRHKITKRGQNVTFRCDPISEHNRLYWYRQTLGQGPEFLTYFQNEAQLEKSRLLSDRFSAERPKGSFSTLEIQRTEQGDSAMYLCAGGISGQVGETQYFGPGTRLLVL.

This clonotype showed up many times. CDR3 DNA sequence: TGTGCCAGCAGCTTAGCTTCTGGACAGGGGGCGTCCTACGAGCAGTACTTC. Translating gives CASSLASGQGASYEQYF. This rearrangement joins TRBV7-3 to TRBJ2-7, with 11 nucleotides matching TRBD1. The CDR3 spans 17 residues. Germline V gene sequence: CDR1 SGHTA, CDR2 FQGTGA. The ends lost 2 bases at V and 1 base at J; junction bases unmatched: 7.

This clonotype came up many times. This chain connects TRBV29-1 to TRBJ2-1, with TRBD2 identical over 12 bases. From germline, CDR1 is SQVTM and CDR2 ANQGSEA. V was pared by 5 bases and J by 6 bases, with 5 bases of the junction left unmatched. The CDR3 is made up of 14 amino acids. CDR3 loop: CSVQTSGSANEQFF. For the CDR3, the DNA is TGCAGCGTTCAGACTAGCGGGAGCGCCAATGAGCAGTTCTTC.

This clonotype was seen just once. The CDR3 nucleotides read TGCAGTGCTCCTCTAGCGGGAGGGCCGAGCTACAATGAGCAGTTCTTC. This codes for CSAPLAGGPSYNEQFF. This chain uses TRBV20-1 with TRBJ2-1; 12 bases match TRBD2. J lost 3 bases, V lost 5 bases, and 8 bases had no gene match. Germline V gene sequence: CDR1 DFQATT, CDR2 SNEGSKA (reference sequence). The CDR3 covers 16 residues.

The rearrangement uses TRBV5-1 and TRBJ2-2; TRBD2 agrees at 8 bases. Trimming at V came to 0 bases and at J to 9 bases, leaving 13 bases not matched to a gene. In germline, CDR1 is SGHRS, CDR2 YFSETQ. This CDR3 is built from 17 residues. The CDR3 nucleotides read TGCGCCAGCAGCTTGGTTTCAGCGGGAGTCGGGAAAAGGGAGCTGTTTTTT. Protein: CASSLVSAGVGKRELFF.

This sequence joins TRBV3-1 and TRBJ2-5; D tentatively fits TRBD1 or TRBD2 (5 bases each). The CDR3 is 14 amino acids. V gave up 6 bases and J gave up 2 bases, with 13 bases separating them. Germline CDR1 is LGHDT and CDR2 is YNNKEL (reference sequence). CDR3 nucleotide sequence: TGTGCCAGCAGTTATTTCGGGGCGCAAGAGACCCAGTACTTC. It yields the protein CASSYFGAQETQYF.

This clonotype is a singleton in its sample. The chain couples TRBV7-9 to TRBJ1-3; D ambiguous. V shed 8 bases and J shed 0 bases, with 11 bases lying between them. Germline CDR1 reads SEHNR; CDR2 reads FQNEAQ (reference sequence). This CDR3 has 14 amino acids. The CDR3 spells CASSGRSSGNTIYF. The CDR3 region has the DNA TGTGCCAGCTCAGGCCGTAGCTCTGGAAACACCATATATTTT.

In its sample, this clonotype was seen many times. The chain is built from TRBV29-1 and TRBJ1-1, with D possibly being TRBD1 (5 bases). CDR1 and CDR2 (germline): SQVTM, ANQGSEA. V lost 1 base and J 6 bases, leaving 15 bases between the germline ends. The CDR3 spans 14 residues. The CDR3 region is CSVEGGVSNAEAFF. In DNA, the CDR3 is TGCAGCGTTGAAGGGGGGGTATCAAACGCTGAAGCTTTCTTT.

This clonotype was picked up many times. V gene TRBV5-1 combines with J gene TRBJ2-1, with D possibly being TRBD1 or TRBD2 (5 bases each). Looked up from germline, CDR1 is SGHRS and CDR2 is YFSETQ. V was pared by 4 bases and J by 7 bases, with 15 bases between. The CDR3 length is 14 residues. CDR3 region: CASSPGTRGNEQFF. The DNA for the CDR3 is TGCGCCAGCAGCCCCGGGACCCGGGGAAATGAGCAGTTCTTC.

This clonotype was observed a handful of times. The chain combines TRBV12-3 or TRBV12-4 with TRBJ1-2; TRBD1 matches 7 bases. This CDR3 is 15 amino acids long. The V and J ends lost 5 bases and 8 bases, in that order; junction bases with no gene match: 14. The CDR3 DNA follows: TGTGCCAGCAGTCTACCTCGACAGGGTTCACGCGGCTACACCTTC. Encoded protein: CASSLPRQGSRGYTF.

This clonotype was found many times. This rearrangement joins TRBV9 to TRBJ2-3, with D perhaps TRBD2 (6 bases). Germline values: CDR1 SGDLS, CDR2 YYNGEE. The V end lost 0 bases, the J end lost 2 bases, and 10 bases lay between the germline ends. This CDR3 comprises 15 residues. The CDR3 protein is CASSVGSSVTDTQYF. CDR3 nucleotides: TGTGCCAGCAGCGTAGGTTCTAGCGTCACAGATACGCAGTATTTT.

The rearrangement uses TRBV19 and TRBJ2-7; D unresolved. The CDR3 sequence is 15 residues long. The germline V and J ends were trimmed by 3 bases and 0 bases, with 12 bases remaining between them. The V gene's germline CDR1 is LNHDA and CDR2 SQIVND (reference sequence). The CDR3 region is CASSIGWLGSYEQYF. Written as DNA, the CDR3 is TGTGCCAGTAGTATCGGTTGGTTGGGCTCCTACGAGCAGTACTTC.

V is TRBV18 and J is TRBJ2-3, with D hard to call. V was cut by 3 bases and J by 4 bases, with 11 bases left in between. CDR3 length: 14 amino acids. Germline V gene data show CDR1 as KGHSH and CDR2 as LQKENI. CDR3 sequence reads: CASSPPVRADTQYF. Here the CDR3 DNA reads TGTGCCAGCTCACCCCCGGTAAGAGCAGATACGCAGTATTTT.

This clonotype showed up many times. V is TRBV27 and J is TRBJ2-3; D perhaps matches TRBD2 (6 bases). The CDR3 has 17 amino acids. Germline assignment: CDR1 MNHEY and CDR2 SMNVEV (reference sequence). Trimming left V 5 bases short and J 4 bases short, with 22 bases between. The CDR3 sequence is CASSTQLAPERPDTQYF. The CDR3 DNA sequence: TGTGCCAGCAGTACCCAACTAGCTCCTGAAAGGCCAGATACGCAGTATTTT.

This clonotype showed up just once. A much bigger clone sits one base away, suggesting this may be a read error. This chain links TRBV11-2 with TRBJ2-1; either TRBD1 or TRBD2 may fit D (5 bases each). Per germline, CDR1 SGHAT and CDR2 FQNNGV. The CDR3 runs 15 residues. V lost 1 base and J 10 bases, leaving 17 bases between the germline ends. The CDR3: CASSLAPGWGMEQFF. CDR3 sequence (DNA): TGTGCCAGCAGCTTAGCTCCAGGGTGGGGGATGGAGCAGTTCTTC.

Many counts were recorded for this clonotype. The rearrangement links TRBV6-1 to TRBJ2-3, with 7 positions matching TRBD1. CDR1 and CDR2 (germline): MNHNS, SASEGT. V gave up 5 bases and J gave up 4 bases; unmatched junction bases: 3. The CDR3 loop spans 13 amino acids. CDR3 amino acids: CASSFQGADTQYF. The CDR3, as DNA: TGTGCCAGCAGTTTCCAGGGGGCAGATACGCAGTATTTT.

The V call is TRBV10-3, the J call TRBJ2-3; D is ambiguous. Germline CDR1 ENHRY, CDR2 SYGVKD. Trimming left V 3 bases short and J 2 bases short, with 6 bases between. CDR3 length: 13 residues. Here the CDR3 DNA reads TGTGCCATCAGTGATACAGCCACAGATACGCAGTATTTT. It codes for CAISDTATDTQYF.